This T cell receptor (beta chain) is drawn from a study of T cell repertoires in cytomegalovirus infection. The wider study: CMV epitopes used comprised recently identified HLA-C-restricted ones and well-studied HLA-B-restricted ones. Public TCR beta signatures marked donors with CMV infection and the matching HLA.

V was clipped by 4 bases and J by 5 bases, with 17 bases between them. The CDR3 is made up of 16 amino acids. Germline assignment: CDR1 SGHDN and CDR2 FVKESK. General study points: Of the TCR beta families, the public ones yielded a cumulative frequency that identified carriers of CMV plus the relevant HLA.

In the case of this clonotype: Its target is unknown.

TCRdb called the reads again in MiXCR, with one record for every CDR3 protein. The repertoire holds some 940,000 distinct CDR3 sequences, with about 33% as singletons. This receptor was identified in a human donor in good health (CMV status not recorded). Some clones in this sample may be carry-over from other donors' samples. Sequenced here: cultured CD8+ T cells from PBMCs, sampled from culture after CMV antigen stimulation. This chain links TRBV14 with TRBJ2-2; possibly TRBD1 for D (6 bases). CDR3 region: CASSLKRQGTTGELFF. In nucleotides, the CDR3 is TGTGCCAGCAGCCTCAAACGTCAGGGGACAACCGGGGAGCTGTTTTTT.